Listed below are T cell receptor beta chains from one sample, sequenced in a study of T cells in Graves' hyperthyroidism and ophthalmopathy. Via MiXCR, TCRdb re-called the multiplex PCR reads, giving one row per CDR3 protein. The sample shows under 350,000 distinct CDR3 sequences, under 25% of them seen only once. The sample taken for sequencing was blood. The receptors were sampled from a woman in her forties or fifties with Graves' hyperthyroidism. Each CDR3 is given with its conserved first and last residue. D genes are given only for firm matches. Size tells how often a clone was seen (once, few, many) or the class of an expanded clone, and some rows leave it out.

d_gene	abundance	v_gene	j_gene	CDR3nt	CDR3aa
TRBD2	-	TRBV19	TRBJ2-1	TGTGCCAGTAGTACCCTAGCGGGAGGAGGGAATGAGCAGTTCTTC	CASSTLAGGGNEQFF
-	-	TRBV7-9	TRBJ2-1	TGTGCCAGCAGTCGGGTGGGCTCCTACAATGAGCAGTTCTTC	CASSRVGSYNEQFF
-	many	TRBV12-3/TRBV12-4	TRBJ1-1	TGTGCCAGCAGTTTAGCCTCGAACACTAAGACAGAAGCTTTCTTT	CASSLASNTKTEAFF
TRBD1	-	TRBV28	TRBJ1-2	TGTGCCAGCAGTTCCCCCGGGACAGGGCGGGGCTACACCTTC	CASSSPGTGRGYTF
-	few	TRBV18	TRBJ2-6	TGTGCCAGCTCACAGCCGAGGGGGAGCACCCCTTCTGGGGCCAACGTCCTGACTTTC	CASSQPRGSTPSGANVLTF
-	many	TRBV6-1	TRBJ2-1	TGTGCCAGCATAGCCATCCAGCGAGACTACAATGAGCAGTTCTTC	CASIAIQRDYNEQFF
-	-	TRBV14	TRBJ2-1	TGTGCCAGCAGCCTAGACTGGAGCTCCTACAATGAGCAGTTCTTC	CASSLDWSSYNEQFF
-	many	TRBV3-1	TRBJ1-1	TGTGCCAGCAGGGACGCAGGGCCTGAAGCTTTCTTT	CASRDAGPEAFF
-	-	TRBV4-1	TRBJ1-4	TGCGCCAGCAGCCCTCAGGGCGGGGTTAATGAAAAACTGTTTTTT	CASSPQGGVNEKLFF
TRBD2	few	TRBV6-2/TRBV6-3	TRBJ2-3	TGTGCCAGCAGCCACGGTGGACTAGCGGGCACAGATACGCAGTATTTT	CASSHGGLAGTDTQYF
TRBD2	few	TRBV20-1	TRBJ2-1	TGCAGTGCTCCACAGGGACTAGCGGGATCCAATGAGCAGTTCTTC	CSAPQGLAGSNEQFF
-	-	TRBV12-3/TRBV12-4	TRBJ1-6	TGTGCCAGCAGTGCCCCGGAGGACAGATTTTATAATTCACCCCTCCACTTT	CASSAPEDRFYNSPLHF
TRBD1	-	TRBV27	TRBJ2-7	TGTGCCAGCAGTCCAGGGACAGGGTTTTCCTACGAGCAGTACTTC	CASSPGTGFSYEQYF
TRBD1	-	TRBV5-6	TRBJ1-2	TGTGCCAGCAGCGCCGGGACAGAAAATATCTATGGCTACACCTTC	CASSAGTENIYGYTF
TRBD2	many	TRBV7-2	TRBJ2-3	TGTGCCAGCAGATCCAGCGGGAGCGTAACAGATACGCAGTATTTT	CASRSSGSVTDTQYF
-	-	TRBV11-2	TRBJ1-1	TGTGCCAGCAGCGTAGGACCGCTCACTGAAGCTTTCTTT	CASSVGPLTEAFF
-	few	TRBV4-1	TRBJ1-2	TGCGCCAGCAGCCATCTATCTGGGGGGGGTGATTATGGCTACACCTTC	CASSHLSGGGDYGYTF
TRBD2	many	TRBV9	TRBJ2-3	TGTGCCAGCAGCTACCGCGGGGGTGGGGCAGATACGCAGTATTTT	CASSYRGGGADTQYF
TRBD2	many	TRBV18	TRBJ2-7	TGTGCCAGCTCACCTGGACTAGCGGGAGCGTTATCCTACGAGCAGTACTTC	CASSPGLAGALSYEQYF
TRBD2	many	TRBV28	TRBJ2-1	TGTGCCAGCAGTTTCTTGCCGGGAGGTGGTTACAATGAGCAGTTCTTC	CASSFLPGGGYNEQFF
-	few	TRBV5-1	TRBJ1-3	TGCGCCAGCAGTCACGACACCGGTCCTGGAAACACCATATATTTT	CASSHDTGPGNTIYF
-	-	TRBV11-2	TRBJ2-7	TGTGCCAGCAGCTTAGGGGGAGGACGGAGCTCCTACGAGCAGTACTTC	CASSLGGGRSSYEQYF
-	-	TRBV24-1	TRBJ2-1	TGTGCCACCAGTGATTACTATGCCGGCAGGAATGAGCAGTTCTTC	CATSDYYAGRNEQFF
-	few	TRBV19	TRBJ1-2	TGTGCCAGTGATGACAGGTGGGGCTACACCTTC	CASDDRWGYTF
TRBD2	few	TRBV2	TRBJ2-3	TGTGCCAGCAGTGAACGGGGACTAGCGATTAGCACAGATACGCAGTATTTT	CASSERGLAISTDTQYF
-	many	TRBV9	TRBJ1-3	TGTGCCAGCAGCCCCGGGACGACATCTGGAAACACCATATATTTT	CASSPGTTSGNTIYF
-	many	TRBV3-1	TRBJ1-2	TGTGCCAGCAGCCAAGAGGGCTATGGCTACACCTTC	CASSQEGYGYTF
-	few	TRBV12-3/TRBV12-4	TRBJ2-3	TGTGCCAGCAGTTTCCGTCGGGGAGATACGCAGTATTTT	CASSFRRGDTQYF
-	few	TRBV5-4	TRBJ2-3	TGTGCCAGCAGCCTCAGGGGGGCAGATACGCAGTATTTT	CASSLRGADTQYF
-	-	TRBV24-1	TRBJ1-1	TGTGCCACCAGTGGCCCCACGGGCGACGACCCTGGCACTGAAGCTTTCTTT	CATSGPTGDDPGTEAFF
TRBD1	many	TRBV12-3/TRBV12-4	TRBJ2-2	TGTGCCAGCAGTTTTCGGCAGGGGGTCGGGGAGCTGTTTTTT	CASSFRQGVGELFF
-	many	TRBV6-1	TRBJ1-6	TGTGCCAGCAGTCCTCCGGGGACTCAGAATTCACCCCTCCACTTT	CASSPPGTQNSPLHF
TRBD1	many	TRBV7-3	TRBJ2-2	TGTGCCAGCAGCATGACAGGGGTCGCCGGGGAGCTGTTTTTT	CASSMTGVAGELFF